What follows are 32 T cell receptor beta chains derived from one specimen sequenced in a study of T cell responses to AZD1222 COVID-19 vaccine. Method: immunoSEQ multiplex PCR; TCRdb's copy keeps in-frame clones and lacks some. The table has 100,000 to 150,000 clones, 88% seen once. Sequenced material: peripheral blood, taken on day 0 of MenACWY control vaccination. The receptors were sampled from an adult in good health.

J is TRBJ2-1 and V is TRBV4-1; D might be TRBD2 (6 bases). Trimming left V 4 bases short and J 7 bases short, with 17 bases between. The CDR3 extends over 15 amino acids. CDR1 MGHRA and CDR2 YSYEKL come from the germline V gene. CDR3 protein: CASSLLRGAGNEQFF. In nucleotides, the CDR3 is TGCGCCAGCAGCCTCCTAAGAGGGGCGGGAAATGAGCAGTTCTTC.

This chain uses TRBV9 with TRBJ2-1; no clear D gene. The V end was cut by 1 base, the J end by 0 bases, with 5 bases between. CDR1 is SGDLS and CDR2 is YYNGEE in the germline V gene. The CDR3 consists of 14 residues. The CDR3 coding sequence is TGTGCCAGCAGCGTACGTAACTCCTACAATGAGCAGTTCTTC. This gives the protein CASSVRNSYNEQFF.

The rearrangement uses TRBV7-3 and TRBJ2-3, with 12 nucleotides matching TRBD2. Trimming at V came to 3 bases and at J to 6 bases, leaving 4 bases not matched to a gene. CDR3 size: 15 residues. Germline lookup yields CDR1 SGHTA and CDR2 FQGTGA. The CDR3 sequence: CASSFRTSGMDTQYF. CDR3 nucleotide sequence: TGTGCCAGCAGCTTCCGGACTAGCGGGATGGATACGCAGTATTTT.

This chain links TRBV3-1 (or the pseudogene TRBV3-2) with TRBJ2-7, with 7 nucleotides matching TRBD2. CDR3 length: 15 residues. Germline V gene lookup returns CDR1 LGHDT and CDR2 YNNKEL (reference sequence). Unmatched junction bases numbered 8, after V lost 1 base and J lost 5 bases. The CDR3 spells CASSQGGGRAHEQYF. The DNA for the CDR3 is TGTGCCAGCAGCCAAGGGGGGGGTAGGGCCCACGAGCAGTACTTC.

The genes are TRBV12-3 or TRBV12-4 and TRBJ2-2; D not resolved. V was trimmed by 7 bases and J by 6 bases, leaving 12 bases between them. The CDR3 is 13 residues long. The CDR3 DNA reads TGTGCCAGCACCCAAACCCCCTCCGGGGAGCTGTTTTTT. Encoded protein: CASTQTPSGELFF.

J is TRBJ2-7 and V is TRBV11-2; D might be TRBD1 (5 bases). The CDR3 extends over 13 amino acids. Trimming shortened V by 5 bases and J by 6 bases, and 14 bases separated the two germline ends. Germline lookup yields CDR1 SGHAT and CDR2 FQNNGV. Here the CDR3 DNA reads TGTGCCAGCAGCCCAGGGAATTTGGGCGAGCAGTACTTC. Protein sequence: CASSPGNLGEQYF.

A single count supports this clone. CDR3 coding DNA: TGTGCCAGCAGCAACCTAGCAAAACTGTTTTTT. Translated: CASSNLAKLFF. The V and J genes are TRBV11-2 and TRBJ1-4; unclear D gene. The CDR3 runs 11 residues. CDR1 and CDR2 (germline): SGHAT, FQNNGV. Trimming left V 5 bases short and J 10 bases short, with 8 bases between.

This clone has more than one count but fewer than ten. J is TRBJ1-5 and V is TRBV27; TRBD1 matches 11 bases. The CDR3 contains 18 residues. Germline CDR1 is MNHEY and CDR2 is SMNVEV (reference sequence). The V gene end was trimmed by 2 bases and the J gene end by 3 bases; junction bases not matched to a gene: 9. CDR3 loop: CASSLIRDRGRPNQPQHF. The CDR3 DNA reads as TGTGCCAGCAGTTTAATCAGGGACAGGGGGAGACCCAATCAGCCCCAGCATTTT.

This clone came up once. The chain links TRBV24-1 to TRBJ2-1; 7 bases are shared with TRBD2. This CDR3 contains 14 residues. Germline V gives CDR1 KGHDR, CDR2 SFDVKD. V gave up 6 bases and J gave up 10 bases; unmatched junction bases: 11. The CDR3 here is CATSNIASGLEQFF. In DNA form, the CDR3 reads TGTGCCACCAGTAACATTGCTAGCGGTTTGGAGCAGTTCTTC.

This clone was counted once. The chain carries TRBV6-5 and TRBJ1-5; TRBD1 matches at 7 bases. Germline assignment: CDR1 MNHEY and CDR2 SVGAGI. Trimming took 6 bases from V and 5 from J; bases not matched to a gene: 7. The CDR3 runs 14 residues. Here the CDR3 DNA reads TGTGCCAGCAGCCAGACAGGGAATCATCAGCCCCAGCATTTT. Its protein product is CASSQTGNHQPQHF.

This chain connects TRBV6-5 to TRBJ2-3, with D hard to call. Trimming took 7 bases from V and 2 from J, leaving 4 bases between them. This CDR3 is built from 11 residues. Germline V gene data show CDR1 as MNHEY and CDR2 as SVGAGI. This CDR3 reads CASTFTDTQYF. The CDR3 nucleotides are TGTGCCAGCACGTTCACAGATACGCAGTATTTT.

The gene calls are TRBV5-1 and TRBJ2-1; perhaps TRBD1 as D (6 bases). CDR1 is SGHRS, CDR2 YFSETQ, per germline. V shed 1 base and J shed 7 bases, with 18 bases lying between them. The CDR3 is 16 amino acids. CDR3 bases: TGCGCCAGCAGCTTGTTACTCGGAAACCAGGGGAATGAGCAGTTCTTC. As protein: CASSLLLGNQGNEQFF.

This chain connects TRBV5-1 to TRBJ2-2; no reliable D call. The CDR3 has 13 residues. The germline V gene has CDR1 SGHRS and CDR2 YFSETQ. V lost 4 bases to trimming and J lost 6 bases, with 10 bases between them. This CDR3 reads CASSPPGSGELFF. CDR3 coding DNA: TGCGCCAGCAGCCCCCCGGGCTCCGGGGAGCTGTTTTTT.

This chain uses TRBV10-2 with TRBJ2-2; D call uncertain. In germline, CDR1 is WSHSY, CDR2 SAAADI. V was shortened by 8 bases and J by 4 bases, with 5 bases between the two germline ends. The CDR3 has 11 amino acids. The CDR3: CASHGTGELFF. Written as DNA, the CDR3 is TGCGCCAGCCATGGCACCGGGGAGCTGTTTTTT.

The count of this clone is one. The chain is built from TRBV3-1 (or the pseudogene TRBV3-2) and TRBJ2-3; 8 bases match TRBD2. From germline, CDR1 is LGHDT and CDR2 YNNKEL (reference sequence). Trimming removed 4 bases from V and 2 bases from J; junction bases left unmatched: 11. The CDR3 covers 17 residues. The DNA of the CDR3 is TGTGCCAGCAGCCCAAGGCTAGCGGGTTCGGCCACAGATACGCAGTATTTT. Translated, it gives CASSPRLAGSATDTQYF.

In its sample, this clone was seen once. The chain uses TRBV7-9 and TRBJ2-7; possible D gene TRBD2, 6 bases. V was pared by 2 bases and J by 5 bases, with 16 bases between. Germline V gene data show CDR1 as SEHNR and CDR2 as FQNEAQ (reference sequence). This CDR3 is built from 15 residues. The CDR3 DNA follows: TGTGCCAGCAGCTTACTCAGTTTGGAGGGCGACGAGCAGTACTTC. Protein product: CASSLLSLEGDEQYF. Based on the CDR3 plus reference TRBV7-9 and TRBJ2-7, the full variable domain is DTGVSQNPRHKITKRGQNVTFRCDPISEHNRLYWYRQTLGQGPEFLTYFQNEAQLEKSRLLSDRFSAERPKGSFSTLEIQRTEQGDSAMYLCASSLLSLEGDEQYFGPGTRLTVT.

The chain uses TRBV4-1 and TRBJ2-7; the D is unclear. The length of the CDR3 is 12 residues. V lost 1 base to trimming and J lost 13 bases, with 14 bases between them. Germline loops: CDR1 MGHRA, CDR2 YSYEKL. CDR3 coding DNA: TGCGCCAGCAGCCAAGTCGGCCTTCTCCTCTACTTC. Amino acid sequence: CASSQVGLLLYF.

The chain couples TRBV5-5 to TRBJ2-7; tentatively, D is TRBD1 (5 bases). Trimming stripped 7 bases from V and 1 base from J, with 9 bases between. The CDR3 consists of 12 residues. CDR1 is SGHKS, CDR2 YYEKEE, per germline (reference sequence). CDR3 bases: TGTGCCAGCCTCCAGGGATCCTACGAGCAGTACTTC. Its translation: CASLQGSYEQYF. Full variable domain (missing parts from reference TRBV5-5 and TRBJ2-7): DAGVTQSPTHLIKTRGQQVTLRCSPISGHKSVSWYQQVLGQGPQFIFQYYEKEERGRGNFPDRFSARQFPNYSSELNVNALLLGDSALYLCASLQGSYEQYFGPGTRLTVT.

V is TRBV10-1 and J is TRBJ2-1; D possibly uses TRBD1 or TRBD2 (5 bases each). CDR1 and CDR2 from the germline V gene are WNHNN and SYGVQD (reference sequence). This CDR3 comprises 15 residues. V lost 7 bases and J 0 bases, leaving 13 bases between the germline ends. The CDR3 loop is CASTRPGTSYNEQFF. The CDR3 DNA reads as TGCGCCAGCACCCGCCCCGGGACCTCCTACAATGAGCAGTTCTTC.

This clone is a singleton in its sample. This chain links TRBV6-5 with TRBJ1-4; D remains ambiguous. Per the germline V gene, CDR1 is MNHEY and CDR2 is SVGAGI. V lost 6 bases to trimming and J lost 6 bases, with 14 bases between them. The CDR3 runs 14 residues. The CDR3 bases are TGTGCCAGCAGGTTATACGTGGTGGATGAAAAACTGTTTTTT. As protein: CASRLYVVDEKLFF.

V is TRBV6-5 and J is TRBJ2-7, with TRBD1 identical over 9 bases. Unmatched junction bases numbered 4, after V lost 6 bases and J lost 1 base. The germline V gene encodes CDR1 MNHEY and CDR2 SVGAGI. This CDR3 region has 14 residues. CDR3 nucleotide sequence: TGTGCCAGCAGACCGGGACAGGGTTCCTACGAGCAGTACTTC. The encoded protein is CASRPGQGSYEQYF.

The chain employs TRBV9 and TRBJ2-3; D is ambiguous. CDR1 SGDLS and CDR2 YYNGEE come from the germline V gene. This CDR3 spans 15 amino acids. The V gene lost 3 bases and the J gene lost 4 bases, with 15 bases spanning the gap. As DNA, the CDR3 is TGTGCCAGCAGCGCGACGGTTCTTTCGCCAGATACGCAGTATTTT. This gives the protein CASSATVLSPDTQYF.

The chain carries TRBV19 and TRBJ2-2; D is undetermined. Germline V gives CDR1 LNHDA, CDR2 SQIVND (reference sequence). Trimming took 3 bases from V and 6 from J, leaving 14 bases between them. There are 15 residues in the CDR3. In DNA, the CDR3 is TGTGCCAGTAGTATTGATGGTGCTGTCGCCGGGGAGCTGTTTTTT. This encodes CASSIDGAVAGELFF.

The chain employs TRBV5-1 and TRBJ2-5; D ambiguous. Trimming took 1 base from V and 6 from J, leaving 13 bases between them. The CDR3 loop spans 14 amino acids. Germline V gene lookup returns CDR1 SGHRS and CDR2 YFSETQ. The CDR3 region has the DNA TGCGCCAGCAGCTTGACGAGTTTTTGGAAGACCCAGTACTTC. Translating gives CASSLTSFWKTQYF.

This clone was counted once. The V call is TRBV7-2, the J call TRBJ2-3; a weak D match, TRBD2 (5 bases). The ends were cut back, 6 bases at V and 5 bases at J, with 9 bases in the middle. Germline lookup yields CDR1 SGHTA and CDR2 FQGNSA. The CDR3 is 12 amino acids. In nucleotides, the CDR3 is TGTGCCAGCAGTTATCGGGGAGATACGCAGTATTTT. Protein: CASSYRGDTQYF. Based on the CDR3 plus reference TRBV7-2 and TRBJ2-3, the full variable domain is GAGVSQSPSNKVTEKGKDVELRCDPISGHTALYWYRQSLGQGLEFLIYFQGNSAPDKSGLPSDRFSAERTGGSVSTLTIQRTQQEDSAVYLCASSYRGDTQYFGPGTRLTVL.

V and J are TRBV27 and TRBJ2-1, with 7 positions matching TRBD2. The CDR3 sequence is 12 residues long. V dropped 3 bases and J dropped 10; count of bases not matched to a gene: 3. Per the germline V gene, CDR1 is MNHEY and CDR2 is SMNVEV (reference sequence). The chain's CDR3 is CASSFGAGEQFF. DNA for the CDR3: TGTGCCAGCAGTTTCGGAGCGGGAGAGCAGTTCTTC.

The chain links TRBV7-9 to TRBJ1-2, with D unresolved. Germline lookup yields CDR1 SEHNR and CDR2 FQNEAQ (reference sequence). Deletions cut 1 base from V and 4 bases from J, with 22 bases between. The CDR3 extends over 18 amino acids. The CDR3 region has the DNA TGTGCCAGCAGCTTAGTGGGAGGGCCCCCGGAGTTTGGCTATGGCTACACCTTC. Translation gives CASSLVGGPPEFGYGYTF.

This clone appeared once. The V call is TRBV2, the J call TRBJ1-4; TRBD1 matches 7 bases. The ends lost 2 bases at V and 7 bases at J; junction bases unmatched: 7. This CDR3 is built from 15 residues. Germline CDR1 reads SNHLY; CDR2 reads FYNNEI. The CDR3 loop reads CASSERRGPGEKLFF. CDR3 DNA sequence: TGTGCCAGCAGTGAAAGGAGGGGGCCGGGTGAAAAACTGTTTTTT. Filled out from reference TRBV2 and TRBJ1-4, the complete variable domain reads EPEVTQTPSHQVTQMGQEVILRCVPISNHLYFYWYRQILGQKVEFLVSFYNNEISEKSEIFDDQFSVERPDGSNFTLKIRSTKLEDSAMYFCASSERRGPGEKLFFGSGTQLSVL.

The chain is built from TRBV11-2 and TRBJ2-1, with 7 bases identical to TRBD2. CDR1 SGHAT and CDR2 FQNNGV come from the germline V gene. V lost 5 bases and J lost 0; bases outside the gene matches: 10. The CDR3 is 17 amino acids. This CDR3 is CASSPFRRTSSYNEQFF. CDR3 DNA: TGTGCCAGCAGCCCCTTTCGTAGGACTAGCTCCTACAATGAGCAGTTCTTC. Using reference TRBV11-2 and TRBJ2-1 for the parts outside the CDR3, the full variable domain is EAGVAQSPRYKIIEKRQSVAFWCNPISGHATLYWYQQILGQGPKLLIQFQNNGVVDDSQLPKDRFSAERLKGVDSTLKIQPAKLEDSAVYLCASSPFRRTSSYNEQFFGPGTRLTVL.

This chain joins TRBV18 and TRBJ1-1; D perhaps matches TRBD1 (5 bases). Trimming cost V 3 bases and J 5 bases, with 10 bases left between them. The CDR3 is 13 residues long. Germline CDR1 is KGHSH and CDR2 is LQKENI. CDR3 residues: CASSPQGWTEAFF. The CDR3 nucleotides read TGTGCCAGCTCACCTCAGGGCTGGACTGAAGCTTTCTTT.

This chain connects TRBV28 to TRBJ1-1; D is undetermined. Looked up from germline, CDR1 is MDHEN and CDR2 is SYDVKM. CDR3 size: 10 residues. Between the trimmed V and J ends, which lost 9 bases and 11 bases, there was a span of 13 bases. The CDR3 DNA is TGTGCCAGTACCGGGTTTCGGGCTTTCTTT. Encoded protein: CASTGFRAFF.

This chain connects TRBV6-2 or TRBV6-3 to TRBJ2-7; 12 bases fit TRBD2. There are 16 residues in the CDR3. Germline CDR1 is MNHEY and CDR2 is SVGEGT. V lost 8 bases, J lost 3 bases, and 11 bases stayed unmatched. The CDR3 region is CASGSRTSGAYYEQYF. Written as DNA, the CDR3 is TGTGCCAGCGGTTCTCGGACTAGCGGGGCCTACTACGAGCAGTACTTC.